This T cell receptor beta chain emerged from a study of T cell repertoires in cytomegalovirus infection. After removal of 6 bases from V and 4 bases from J, the junction contained 11 bases not matched to a gene. Germline CDR1 and CDR2: MDHEN and SYDVKM. The CDR3 extends over 16 amino acids. This clonotype appeared many times. Its antigen is currently unknown. TCRdb independently ran MiXCR on the reads; one entry per CDR3 protein. Found here are around 900,000 distinct CDR3 sequences, under 40% of them singletons; the top ten hold 10% to 15%. This sample comprised cultured CD8+ T cells from PBMCs, obtained from culture after CMV antigen stimulation. The clonotype was recovered from a human donor in good health (CMV status not recorded). Some clones in this sample may be carry-over from other donors' samples. The chain employs TRBV28 and TRBJ2-3, with 9 bases identical to TRBD1. The CDR3 protein is CASSHPGQGGSDTQYF. The CDR3 DNA reads as TGTGCCAGCAGCCACCCGGGACAGGGAGGATCAGATACGCAGTATTTT.